These T cell receptor beta chains were read from a single sample in a study of cytomegalovirus exposure and HLA in healthy donors. Only in-frame clones appear in the TCRdb table, and some are missing; sequencing was by immunoSEQ multiplex PCR. The profile shows 130,000 or so clones, approximately 67% of them singletons. Sequences were obtained from PBMCs. The receptors originated from a man aged 18 to 29 in good health and CMV-seronegative. Both conserved end residues are part of each CDR3. The order of the fields is J gene, D gene, clone size, V gene, CDR3 protein, CDR3 DNA. A D gene is named only where the DNA matches it firmly. The listing skips clone size in some rows; elsewhere it reads once, few, many or a size class.

>TRBJ2-3|TRBD2|.|TRBV27
CASSLSRLAGTSDTQYF
TGTGCCAGCAGTTTATCGCGGCTAGCGGGGACGAGTGATACGCAGTATTTT
>TRBJ2-7|TRBD2|.|TRBV19
CASSIGLAGYEQYF
TGTGCCAGTAGTATAGGACTAGCGGGCTACGAGCAGTACTTC
>TRBJ1-4|.|.|TRBV28
CASRQEKLFF
TGTGCCAGCAGACAGGAAAAACTGTTTTTT
>TRBJ2-3|TRBD1|.|TRBV7-8
CASSSDRASTDTQYF
TGTGCCAGCAGCTCCGACAGGGCTAGCACAGATACGCAGTATTTT
>TRBJ1-2|.|.|TRBV9
CASSPPGLRHPSGYTF
TGTGCCAGCAGCCCCCCGGGTCTGCGGCATCCGAGTGGCTACACCTTC
>TRBJ1-3|TRBD1|.|TRBV9
CASSPGQGDLFRNTIYF
TGTGCCAGCAGCCCGGGACAGGGGGATCTGTTTAGAAACACCATATATTTT
>TRBJ1-4|.|.|TRBV30
CAWSVARNWEKLFF
TGTGCCTGGAGTGTCGCCAGGAATTGGGAAAAACTGTTTTTT
>TRBJ2-1|TRBD1|.|TRBV29-1
CSAAFDRGNDNEQFF
TGCAGCGCTGCATTTGACAGGGGGAACGACAATGAGCAGTTCTTC
>TRBJ1-5|TRBD1|.|TRBV4-1
CASSLLTGGPTNQPQHF
TGCGCCAGCAGCCTTTTGACAGGGGGCCCAACTAATCAGCCCCAGCATTTT
>TRBJ2-7|TRBD1|.|TRBV6-1
CASSASGQSYEQYF
TGTGCCAGCAGTGCGTCGGGACAGTCCTACGAGCAGTACTTC
>TRBJ2-3|.|.|TRBV28
CASEPGNTDTQYF
TGTGCCAGCGAGCCGGGGAACACAGATACGCAGTATTTT
>TRBJ2-3|.|.|TRBV27
CASVTWFTDTQYF
TGTGCCAGCGTAACTTGGTTCACAGATACGCAGTATTTT
>TRBJ2-7|TRBD2|.|TRBV5-4
CASSFNPGGYEQYF
TGTGCCAGCAGCTTTAACCCGGGGGGTTACGAGCAGTACTTC
>TRBJ2-2|.|.|TRBV30
CAWSEGGPTGELFF
TGTGCCTGGAGTGAAGGAGGGCCCACCGGGGAGCTGTTTTTT
>TRBJ1-3|.|.|TRBV4-2
CASSQGGLISGNTIYF
TGTGCCAGCAGCCAAGGGGGACTGATCTCTGGAAACACCATATATTTT
>TRBJ2-7|TRBD2|few|TRBV13
CASSPRGGEQYF
TGTGCCAGCAGCCCCCGGGGGGGAGAGCAGTACTTC
>TRBJ2-7|TRBD2|.|TRBV5-5
CASSLGTSGIYEQYF
TGTGCCAGCAGCCTGGGGACTAGCGGTATCTACGAGCAGTACTTC
>TRBJ2-1|TRBD2|few|TRBV30
CAWGGSPYNEQFF
TGTGCCTGGGGCGGGAGCCCCTACAATGAGCAGTTCTTC
>TRBJ2-7|.|.|TRBV7-2
CASSTVTGYEQYF
TGTGCCAGCAGCACCGTAACAGGGTACGAGCAGTACTTC
>TRBJ2-3|TRBD2|.|TRBV4-2
CASGASGRAYTDTQYF
TGTGCCAGCGGCGCTAGCGGGAGGGCCTACACAGATACGCAGTATTTT
>TRBJ1-2|.|.|TRBV6-1
CASVWGGPSVGYTF
TGTGCCAGTGTATGGGGGGGTCCGAGTGTCGGCTACACCTTC
>TRBJ2-7|TRBD1|.|TRBV6-1
CASRAAGQGINEQYF
TGTGCCAGCAGGGCAGCGGGACAGGGGATAAACGAGCAGTACTTC
>TRBJ1-2|.|.|TRBV6-6
CASTNGGGYTF
TGTGCCAGCACCAACGGGGGGGGCTACACCTTC
>TRBJ1-2|.|few|TRBV2
CASSPDRRRTNYGYTF
TGTGCCAGCAGTCCCGACAGGCGCAGAACTAACTATGGCTACACCTTC
>TRBJ2-2|TRBD2|.|TRBV5-1
CASSQRGQGGTGELFF
TGCGCCAGCAGCCAGCGCGGGCAGGGAGGGACCGGGGAGCTGTTTTTT
>TRBJ2-7|.|.|TRBV7-9
CASSLDRTPLYEQYF
TGTGCCAGCAGCTTAGACAGGACCCCTCTTTACGAGCAGTACTTC
>TRBJ1-1|.|.|TRBV7-8
CASSRTLSTEAFF
TGTGCCAGCAGCCGAACTCTGAGTACTGAAGCTTTCTTT
>TRBJ2-2|TRBD2|.|TRBV6-5
CASSRTSGELFF
TGTGCCAGCAGTCGGACTAGCGGGGAGCTGTTTTTT
>TRBJ2-3|.|few|TRBV2
CASSEAQRNNYF
TGTGCCAGCAGTGAAGCCCAGCGGAACAATTATTTT
>TRBJ1-1|.|few|TRBV9
CASSVDSGAGTEAFF
TGTGCCAGCAGCGTAGATAGCGGGGCAGGGACTGAAGCTTTCTTT
>TRBJ1-1|TRBD1|.|TRBV20-1
CSASIGQGAFF
TGCAGTGCTAGTATTGGACAGGGCGCTTTCTTT
>TRBJ2-2|.|.|TRBV4-3
CASSQAPYLAELANTGELFF
TGCGCCAGCAGCCAAGCCCCCTATTTAGCGGAGCTCGCGAACACCGGGGAGCTGTTTTTT
>TRBJ1-2|TRBD1|.|TRBV5-4
CASSVRDRTNYGYTF
TGTGCCAGCAGCGTCCGGGACAGGACTAACTATGGCTACACCTTC
>TRBJ2-2|.|once|TRBV19
CASNSRDKVKTGELFF
TGTGCCAGTAACTCCCGAGACAAAGTGAAGACCGGGGAGCTGTTTTTT
>TRBJ2-3|TRBD2|.|TRBV10-1
CASSEDSGKFNTQYF
TGCGCCAGCAGTGAAGATAGCGGGAAGTTCAATACGCAGTATTTT
>TRBJ2-1|TRBD2|.|TRBV6-1
CASTPGGPNEQFF
TGTGCCAGCACACCGGGAGGGCCGAATGAGCAGTTCTTC
>TRBJ1-5|.|.|TRBV30
CAWSTTGFNQPQHF
TGTGCCTGGAGTACCACAGGTTTCAATCAGCCCCAGCATTTT
>TRBJ1-5|.|.|TRBV6-6
CASSYRNTGSQPQHF
TGTGCCAGCAGTTATAGGAACACAGGGTCTCAGCCCCAGCATTTT
>TRBJ2-1|TRBD2|.|TRBV6-5
CASSYRAGLASEQFF
TGTGCCAGCAGTTACAGAGCGGGACTAGCGAGTGAGCAGTTCTTC
>TRBJ2-7|TRBD2|few|TRBV6-5
CASSYSTGGADEQYF
TGTGCCAGCAGTTACTCGACGGGGGGAGCGGACGAGCAGTACTTC
>TRBJ1-6|.|once|TRBV5-4
CASSFGQTYNSPLHF
TGTGCCAGCAGCTTCGGACAGACTTATAATTCACCCCTCCACTTT
>TRBJ2-7|TRBD1|once|TRBV7-9
CASSLSGQGYEQYF
TGTGCCAGCAGCTTATCGGGACAGGGCTACGAGCAGTACTTC
>TRBJ2-7|.|once|TRBV7-2
CASSLMQALRYEQYF
TGTGCCAGCAGCTTAATGCAGGCCCTTCGATACGAGCAGTACTTC
>TRBJ1-4|TRBD1|.|TRBV19
CASSTGQGTEKLFF
TGTGCCAGTAGTACGGGACAGGGCACTGAAAAACTGTTTTTT
>TRBJ2-1|TRBD2|few|TRBV13
CASSLGLAVYNEQFF
TGTGCCAGCAGCTTAGGGCTAGCGGTTTACAATGAGCAGTTCTTC
>TRBJ2-2|TRBD2|once|TRBV27
CASRGWWEGQVGELFF
TGTGCCAGCAGGGGTTGGTGGGAGGGGCAGGTCGGGGAGCTGTTTTTT
>TRBJ1-1|.|.|TRBV10-2
CASSEASGGGLNTEAFF
TGCGCCAGCAGTGAGGCTAGCGGGGGCGGGCTGAACACTGAAGCTTTCTTT
>TRBJ2-2|.|.|TRBV30
CAWSLGSTGELFF
TGTGCCTGGAGTCTAGGGAGCACCGGGGAGCTGTTTTTT
>TRBJ1-4|.|.|TRBV27
CASSLTGRVEKLFF
TGTGCCAGCAGCCTTACAGGGAGGGTCGAAAAACTGTTTTTT
>TRBJ2-7|.|few|TRBV6-6
CASSYSGTGGDEQYF
TGTGCCAGCAGTTACTCCGGTACAGGGGGGGACGAGCAGTACTTC
>TRBJ2-7|.|.|TRBV11-2
CASSSGLRDEQYF
TGTGCCAGCAGCTCGGGATTGAGGGACGAGCAGTACTTC
>TRBJ2-2|TRBD2|.|TRBV25-1
CATRAGGTGELFF
TGTGCCACTAGGGCGGGGGGCACCGGGGAGCTGTTTTTT